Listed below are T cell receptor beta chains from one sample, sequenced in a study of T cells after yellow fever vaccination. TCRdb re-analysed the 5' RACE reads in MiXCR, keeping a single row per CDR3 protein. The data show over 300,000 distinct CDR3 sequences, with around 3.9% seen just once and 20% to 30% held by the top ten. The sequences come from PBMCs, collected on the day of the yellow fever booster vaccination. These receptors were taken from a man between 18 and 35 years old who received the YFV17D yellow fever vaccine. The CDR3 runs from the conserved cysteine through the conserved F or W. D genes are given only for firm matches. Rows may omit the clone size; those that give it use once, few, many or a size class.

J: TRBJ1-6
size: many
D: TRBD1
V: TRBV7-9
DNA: TGTGCCAGCACTTGGGGACAGGGCCCCTATAATTCACCCCTCCACTTT
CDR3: CASTWGQGPYNSPLHF

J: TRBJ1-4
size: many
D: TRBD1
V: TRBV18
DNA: TGTGCCAGCCGACACAGGGGATGGAATGAAAAACTGTTTTTT
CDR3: CASRHRGWNEKLFF

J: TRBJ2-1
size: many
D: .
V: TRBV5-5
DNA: TGTGCCAGCAGCTTGGGGGCAGTGGCCCTCGATGAGCAGTTCTTC
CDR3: CASSLGAVALDEQFF

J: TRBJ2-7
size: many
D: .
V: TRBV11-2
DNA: TGTGCCAGCAGCTTAGCTGGGACGCTCGCCTACGAGCAGTACTTC
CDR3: CASSLAGTLAYEQYF

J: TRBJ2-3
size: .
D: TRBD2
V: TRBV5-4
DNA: TGTGCCAGCGGCTCCGGGACTAGCGGGGGGGTTGCAGATACGCAGTATTTT
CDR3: CASGSGTSGGVADTQYF

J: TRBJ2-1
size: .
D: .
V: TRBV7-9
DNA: TGTGCCAGCAGCTTAGCAGGGAACGCCGCTCATGAGCTGTTCTTC
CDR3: CASSLAGNAAHELFF

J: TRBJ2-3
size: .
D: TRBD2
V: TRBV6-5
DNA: TGTGCCAGCAGTTATAAAGGGAGGGGCTCAGATACGCAGTATTTT
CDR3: CASSYKGRGSDTQYF

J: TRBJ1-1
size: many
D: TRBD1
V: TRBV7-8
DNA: TGTGCCAGCAGCGACTGGAGGACAGGCACTTGGACTGAAGCTTTCTTT
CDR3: CASSDWRTGTWTEAFF

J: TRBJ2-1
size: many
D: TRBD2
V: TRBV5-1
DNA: TGCGCCAGCAGCGAGCTTCCGACTAGCGGGGACAATGAGCAGTTCTTC
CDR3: CASSELPTSGDNEQFF

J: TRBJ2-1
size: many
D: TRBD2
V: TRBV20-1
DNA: TGCAGTGCTAGAGACCCAGCGGGGGGGCACAATGAGCAGTTCTTC
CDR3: CSARDPAGGHNEQFF

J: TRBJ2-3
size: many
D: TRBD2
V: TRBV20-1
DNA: TGCAGTGCTTCCCCTAGCGGGGGGGGCACAGATACGCAGTATTTT
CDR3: CSASPSGGGTDTQYF

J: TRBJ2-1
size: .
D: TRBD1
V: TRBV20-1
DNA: TGCAGTGTTCCTTGGACAGGACCTCCAAAGTTCTACAATGAGCAGTTCTTC
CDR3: CSVPWTGPPKFYNEQFF

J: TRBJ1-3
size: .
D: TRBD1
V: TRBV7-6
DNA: TGTGCCAGCAGCCGACTGAATCCCGGGACAGGGGCGCACGGAAACACCATATATTTT
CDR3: CASSRLNPGTGAHGNTIYF

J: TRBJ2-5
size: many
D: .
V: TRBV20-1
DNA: TGCAGTGCTAGGGATTTCGCGTTGATCCAAGAGACCCAGTACTTC
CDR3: CSARDFALIQETQYF

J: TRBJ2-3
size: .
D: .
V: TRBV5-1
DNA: TGCGCCAGCAGCTTTGAACCTAGCGCAGATACGCAGTATTTT
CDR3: CASSFEPSADTQYF

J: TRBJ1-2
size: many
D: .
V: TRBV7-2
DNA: TGTGCCAGCAGCACCCGGATGTATGGCTACACCTTC
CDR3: CASSTRMYGYTF

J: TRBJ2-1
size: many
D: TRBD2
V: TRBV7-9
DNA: TGTGCCAGCAGCTTAGGGTGGCGGGGGGACAATGAGCAGTTCTTC
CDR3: CASSLGWRGDNEQFF

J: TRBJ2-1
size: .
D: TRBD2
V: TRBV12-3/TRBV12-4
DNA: TGTGCCAGCAGTTCCCTAGCGGGGGTCCCCGACTACAATGAGCAGTTCTTC
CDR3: CASSSLAGVPDYNEQFF

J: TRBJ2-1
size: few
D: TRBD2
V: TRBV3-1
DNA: TGTGCCAGCAGTACGGGACTAGCGGGGAGAGAGCAGTTCTTC
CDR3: CASSTGLAGREQFF

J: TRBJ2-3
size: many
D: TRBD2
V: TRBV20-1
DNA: TGCAGTGCTGGCCCTAGCGGGGGGGCCGCGGATACGCAGTATTTT
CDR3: CSAGPSGGAADTQYF

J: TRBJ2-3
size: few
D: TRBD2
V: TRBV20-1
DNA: TGCAGTGCTAGGACTAGCGGGGGCGCAGATACGCAGTATTTT
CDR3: CSARTSGGADTQYF

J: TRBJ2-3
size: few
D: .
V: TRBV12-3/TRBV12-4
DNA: TGTGCCAGCAGACGACCTAGAGGAGGTACAGATACGCAGTATTTT
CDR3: CASRRPRGGTDTQYF

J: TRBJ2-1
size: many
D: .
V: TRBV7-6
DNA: TGTGCCAGCAGCCCAGCGGCGGGGCCCTACAATGAGCAGTTCTTC
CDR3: CASSPAAGPYNEQFF

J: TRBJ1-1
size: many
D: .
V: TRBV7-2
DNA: TGTGCCAGCAGCTTATACAGCCCGAACACTGAAGCTTTCTTT
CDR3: CASSLYSPNTEAFF